The T cell receptor beta chain described here comes from a study of blood T cell repertoires in COVID-19. The Seattle site enrolled patients during active infection and followed them longitudinally. With 6 bases clipped from V and 5 bases from J, the junction kept 9 bases outside the gene matches. Looked up from germline, CDR1 is LNHDA and CDR2 is SQIVND (reference sequence). This CDR3 has 15 residues. In the authors' methods: Reference gene primer amplification gave nucleated cell count estimates. Method: immunoSEQ multiplex PCR; TCRdb's copy keeps in-frame clones and lacks some. V and J calls and clone size are as listed in that table; D and trimming were resolved from the DNA. Here the sample spans 220,000 or so clones, approximately 78% being singletons.

The sample consisted of peripheral blood. The origin of this receptor is a woman of 80 years or more with COVID-19, enrolled during active disease. V and J are TRBV19 and TRBJ2-5; TRBD1 matches at 10 bases. The CDR3 reads CASRSGQGGFETQYF. The CDR3 DNA sequence: TGTGCCAGTAGATCTGGACAGGGGGGATTTGAGACCCAGTACTTC.